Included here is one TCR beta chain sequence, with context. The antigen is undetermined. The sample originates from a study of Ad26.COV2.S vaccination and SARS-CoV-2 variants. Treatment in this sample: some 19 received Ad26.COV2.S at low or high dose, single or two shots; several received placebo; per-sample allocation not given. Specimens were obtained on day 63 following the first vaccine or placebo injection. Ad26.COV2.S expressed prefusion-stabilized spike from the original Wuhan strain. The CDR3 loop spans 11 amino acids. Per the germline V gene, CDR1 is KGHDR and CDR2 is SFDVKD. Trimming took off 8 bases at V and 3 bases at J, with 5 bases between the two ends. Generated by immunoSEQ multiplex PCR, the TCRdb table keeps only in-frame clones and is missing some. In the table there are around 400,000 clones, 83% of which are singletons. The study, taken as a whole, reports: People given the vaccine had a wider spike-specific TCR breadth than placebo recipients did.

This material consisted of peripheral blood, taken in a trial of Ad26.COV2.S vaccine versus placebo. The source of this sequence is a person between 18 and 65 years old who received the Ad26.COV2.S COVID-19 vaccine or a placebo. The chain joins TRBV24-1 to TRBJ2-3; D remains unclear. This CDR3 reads CATKNTDTQYF. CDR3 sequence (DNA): TGTGCCACCAAGAATACAGATACGCAGTATTTT.